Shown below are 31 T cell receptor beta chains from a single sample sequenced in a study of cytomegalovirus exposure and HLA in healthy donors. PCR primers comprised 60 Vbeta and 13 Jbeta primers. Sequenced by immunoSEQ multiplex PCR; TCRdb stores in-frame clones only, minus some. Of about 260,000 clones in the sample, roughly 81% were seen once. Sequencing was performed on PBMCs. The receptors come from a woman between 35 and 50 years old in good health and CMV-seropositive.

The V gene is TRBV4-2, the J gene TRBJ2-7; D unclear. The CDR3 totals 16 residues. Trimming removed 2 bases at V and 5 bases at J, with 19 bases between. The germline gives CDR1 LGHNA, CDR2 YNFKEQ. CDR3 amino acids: CASSQSQVQRANEQYF. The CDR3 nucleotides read TGTGCCAGCAGCCAATCGCAAGTCCAGCGAGCAAACGAGCAGTACTTC.

CDR3 loop: CASSSRLAGVAKNIQYF. The CDR3 DNA sequence: TGCGCCAGCAGCTCTAGACTAGCTGGGGTAGCCAAAAACATTCAGTACTTC. V is TRBV5-1 and J is TRBJ2-4, with 7 bases matching TRBD2. V lost 3 bases to trimming and J lost 0 bases; unmatched junction nucleotides: 9. Per germline, CDR1 SGHRS and CDR2 YFSETQ. This CDR3 has 17 amino acids.

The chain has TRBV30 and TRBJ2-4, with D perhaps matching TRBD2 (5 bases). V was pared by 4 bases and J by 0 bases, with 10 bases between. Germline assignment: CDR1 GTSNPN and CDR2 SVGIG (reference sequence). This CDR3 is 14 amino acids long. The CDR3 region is CAWNAGLAKNIQYF. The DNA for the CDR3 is TGTGCCTGGAACGCGGGTCTAGCCAAAAACATTCAGTACTTC.

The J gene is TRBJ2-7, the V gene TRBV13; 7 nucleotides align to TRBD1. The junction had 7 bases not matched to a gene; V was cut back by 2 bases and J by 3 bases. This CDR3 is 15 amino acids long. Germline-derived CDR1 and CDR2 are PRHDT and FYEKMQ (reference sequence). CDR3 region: CASSLKGTASYEQYF. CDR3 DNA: TGTGCCAGCAGCTTAAAGGGGACAGCAAGCTACGAGCAGTACTTC.

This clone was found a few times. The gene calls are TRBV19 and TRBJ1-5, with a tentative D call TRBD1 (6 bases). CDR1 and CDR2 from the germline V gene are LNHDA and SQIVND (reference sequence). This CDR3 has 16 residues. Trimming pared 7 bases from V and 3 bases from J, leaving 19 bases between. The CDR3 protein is CASMSGATFPNQPQHF. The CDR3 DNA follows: TGTGCCAGTATGTCAGGGGCAACCTTTCCCAATCAGCCCCAGCATTTT.

Here the CDR3 reads CASSQWDRGNQPQHF. The CDR3 DNA reads as TGTGCCAGCAGCCAGTGGGACAGGGGCAATCAGCCCCAGCATTTT. This chain links TRBV7-2 with TRBJ1-5; TRBD1 agrees at 9 bases. Looked up from germline, CDR1 is SGHTA and CDR2 is FQGNSA. Unmatched junction bases numbered 4, after V lost 5 bases and J lost 2 bases. The CDR3 length is 15 residues.

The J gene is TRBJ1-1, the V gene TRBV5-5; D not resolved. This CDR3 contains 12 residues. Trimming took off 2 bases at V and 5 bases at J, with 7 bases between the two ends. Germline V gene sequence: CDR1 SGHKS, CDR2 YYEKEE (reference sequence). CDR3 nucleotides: TGTGCCAGCAGCTTCCTCCTGACTGAAGCTTTCTTT. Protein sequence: CASSFLLTEAFF.

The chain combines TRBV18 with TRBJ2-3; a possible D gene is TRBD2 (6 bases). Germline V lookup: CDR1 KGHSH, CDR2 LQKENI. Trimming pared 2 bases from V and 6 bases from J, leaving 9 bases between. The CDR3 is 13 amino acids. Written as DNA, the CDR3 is TGTGCCAGCTCACCAAAGGAGGGCGATACGCAGTATTTT. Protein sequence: CASSPKEGDTQYF. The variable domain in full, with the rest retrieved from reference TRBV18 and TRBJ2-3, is NAGVMQNPRHLVRRRGQEARLRCSPMKGHSHVYWYRQLPEEGLKFMVYLQKENIIDESGMPKERFSAEFPKEGPSILRIQQVVRGDSAAYFCASSPKEGDTQYFGPGTRLTVL.

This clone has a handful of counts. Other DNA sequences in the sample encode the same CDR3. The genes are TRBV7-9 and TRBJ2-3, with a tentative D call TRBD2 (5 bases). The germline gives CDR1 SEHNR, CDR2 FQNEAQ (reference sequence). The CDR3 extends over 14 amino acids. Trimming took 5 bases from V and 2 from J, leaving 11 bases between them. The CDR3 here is CASSPSGNTDTQYF. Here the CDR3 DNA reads TGTGCCAGCAGCCCCAGCGGAAACACAGATACGCAGTATTTT.

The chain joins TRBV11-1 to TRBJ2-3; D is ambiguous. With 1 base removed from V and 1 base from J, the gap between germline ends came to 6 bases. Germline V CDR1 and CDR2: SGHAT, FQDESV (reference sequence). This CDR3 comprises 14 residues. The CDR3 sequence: CASSLVRGTDTQYF. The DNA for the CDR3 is TGTGCCAGCAGCTTAGTGCGCGGCACAGATACGCAGTATTTT.

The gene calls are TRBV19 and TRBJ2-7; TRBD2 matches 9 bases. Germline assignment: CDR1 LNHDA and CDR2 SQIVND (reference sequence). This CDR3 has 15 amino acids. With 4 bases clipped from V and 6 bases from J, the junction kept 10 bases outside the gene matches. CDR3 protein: CASSTLVSGRGEQYF. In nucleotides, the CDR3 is TGTGCCAGTAGTACCCTGGTTAGCGGGAGAGGCGAGCAGTACTTC.

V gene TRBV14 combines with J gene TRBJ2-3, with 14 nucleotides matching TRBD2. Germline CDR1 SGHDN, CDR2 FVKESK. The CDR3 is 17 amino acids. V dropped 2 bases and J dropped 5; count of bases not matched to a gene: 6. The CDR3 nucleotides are TGTGCCAGCAGCCAATTAGGGACTAGCGGGAGCGGAGATACGCAGTATTTT. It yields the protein CASSQLGTSGSGDTQYF.

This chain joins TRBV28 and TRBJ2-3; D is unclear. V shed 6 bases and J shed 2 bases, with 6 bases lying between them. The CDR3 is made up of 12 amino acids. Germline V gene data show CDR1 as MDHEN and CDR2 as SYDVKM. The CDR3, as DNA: TGTGCCAGCAGAAGCTACACAGATACGCAGTATTTT. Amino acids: CASRSYTDTQYF.

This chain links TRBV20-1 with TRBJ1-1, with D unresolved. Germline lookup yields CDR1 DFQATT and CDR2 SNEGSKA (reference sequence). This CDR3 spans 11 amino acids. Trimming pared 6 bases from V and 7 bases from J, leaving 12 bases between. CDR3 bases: TGCAGTGCAAGTAGACGGGATGAAGCTTTCTTT. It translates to CSASRRDEAFF.

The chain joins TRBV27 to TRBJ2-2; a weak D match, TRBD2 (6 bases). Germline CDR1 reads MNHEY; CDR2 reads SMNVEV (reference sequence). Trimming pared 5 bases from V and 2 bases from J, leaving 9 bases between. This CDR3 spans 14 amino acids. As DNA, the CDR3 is TGTGCCAGCAGTGCCGGGACTAACACCGGGGAGCTGTTTTTT. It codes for CASSAGTNTGELFF.

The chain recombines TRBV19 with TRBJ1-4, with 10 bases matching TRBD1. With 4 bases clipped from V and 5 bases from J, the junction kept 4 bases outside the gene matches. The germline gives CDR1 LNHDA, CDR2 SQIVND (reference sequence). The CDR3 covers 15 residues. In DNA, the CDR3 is TGTGCCAGTAGTACGAAGGGACAGGGGAATGAAAAACTGTTTTTT. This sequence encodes CASSTKGQGNEKLFF.

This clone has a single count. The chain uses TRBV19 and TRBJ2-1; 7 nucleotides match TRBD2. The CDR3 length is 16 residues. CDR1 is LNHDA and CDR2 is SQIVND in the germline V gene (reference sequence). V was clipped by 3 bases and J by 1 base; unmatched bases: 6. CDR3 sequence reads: CASSIGGSRSYNEQFF. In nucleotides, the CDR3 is TGTGCCAGTAGTATCGGGGGGAGTAGGTCCTACAATGAGCAGTTCTTC.

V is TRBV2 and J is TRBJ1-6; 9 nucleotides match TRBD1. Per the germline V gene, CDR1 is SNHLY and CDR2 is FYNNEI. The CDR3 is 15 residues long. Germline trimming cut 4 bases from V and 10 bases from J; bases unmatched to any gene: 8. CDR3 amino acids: CASSGQGQGTSPLHF. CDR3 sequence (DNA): TGTGCCAGCAGTGGGCAGGGACAGGGTACCTCACCCCTCCACTTT.

The CDR3 DNA is TGTGCCAGCTTTAAGACAGGGGCCGGCTACACCTTC. Its protein is CASFKTGAGYTF. This chain connects TRBV5-4 to TRBJ1-2; 8 nucleotides agree with TRBD1. Trimming at V came to 7 bases and at J to 8 bases, leaving 7 bases not matched to a gene. Germline V lookup: CDR1 SGHNT, CDR2 YYREEE (reference sequence). There are 12 residues in the CDR3.

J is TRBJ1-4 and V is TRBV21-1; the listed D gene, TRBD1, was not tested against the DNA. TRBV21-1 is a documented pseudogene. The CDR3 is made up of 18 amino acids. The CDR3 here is CASSKSPFQGTTNEKLFF. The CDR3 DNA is TGTGCCAGCAGCAAAAGCCCCTTTCAGGGCACAACTAATGAAAAACTGTTTTTT.

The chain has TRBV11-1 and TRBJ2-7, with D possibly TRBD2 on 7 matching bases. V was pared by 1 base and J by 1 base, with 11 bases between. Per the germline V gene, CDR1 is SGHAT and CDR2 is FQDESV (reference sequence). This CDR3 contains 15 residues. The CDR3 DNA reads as TGTGCCAGCAGCTTAGAAGCGGGACAATCCTACGAGCAGTACTTC. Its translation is CASSLEAGQSYEQYF.

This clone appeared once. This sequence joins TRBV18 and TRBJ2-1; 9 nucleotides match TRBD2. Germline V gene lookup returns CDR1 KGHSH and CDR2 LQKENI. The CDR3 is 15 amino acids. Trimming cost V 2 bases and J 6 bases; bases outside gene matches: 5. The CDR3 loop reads CASSPIAGVGNEQFF. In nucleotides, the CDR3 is TGTGCCAGCTCACCAATAGCGGGAGTAGGCAATGAGCAGTTCTTC.

CDR3 bases: TGTGCCAGCAGTTTTGATTGGGTGCGGGGTAACACTGAAGCTTTCTTT. Protein sequence: CASSFDWVRGNTEAFF. This sequence joins TRBV27 and TRBJ1-1; D is undetermined. V lost 3 bases, J lost 2 bases, and 16 bases lay in between. The CDR3 spans 16 residues. Per the germline V gene, CDR1 is MNHEY and CDR2 is SMNVEV (reference sequence).

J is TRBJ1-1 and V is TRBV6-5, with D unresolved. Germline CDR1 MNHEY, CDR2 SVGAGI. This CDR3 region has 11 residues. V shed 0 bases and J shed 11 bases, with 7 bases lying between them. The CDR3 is CASSYSGWAFF. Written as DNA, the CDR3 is TGTGCCAGCAGTTACTCCGGGTGGGCTTTCTTT.

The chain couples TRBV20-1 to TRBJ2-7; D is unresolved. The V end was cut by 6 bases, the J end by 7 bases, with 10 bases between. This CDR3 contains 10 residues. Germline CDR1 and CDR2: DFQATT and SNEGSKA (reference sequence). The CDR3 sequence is CSASRNEQYF. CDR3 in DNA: TGCAGTGCGTCGCGTAATGAGCAGTACTTC.

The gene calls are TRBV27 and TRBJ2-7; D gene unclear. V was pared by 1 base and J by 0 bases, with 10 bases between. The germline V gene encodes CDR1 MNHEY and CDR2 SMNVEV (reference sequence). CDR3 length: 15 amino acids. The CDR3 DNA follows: TGTGCCAGCAGTTTATATGCGAGAAGCTCCTACGAGCAGTACTTC. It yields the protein CASSLYARSSYEQYF.

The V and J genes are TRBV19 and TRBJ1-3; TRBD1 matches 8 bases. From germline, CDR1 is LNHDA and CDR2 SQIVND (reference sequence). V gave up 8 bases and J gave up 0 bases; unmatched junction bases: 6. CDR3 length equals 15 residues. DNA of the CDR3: TGTGCCAGTGGGGGACAGGCGATCTCTGGAAACACCATATATTTT. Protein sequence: CASGGQAISGNTIYF.

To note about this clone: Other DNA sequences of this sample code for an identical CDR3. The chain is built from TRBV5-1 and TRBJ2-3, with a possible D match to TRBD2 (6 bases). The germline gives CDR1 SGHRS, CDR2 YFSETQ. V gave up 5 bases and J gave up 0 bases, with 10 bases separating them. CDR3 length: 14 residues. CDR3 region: CASSLGTSTDTQYF. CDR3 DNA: TGCGCCAGCAGTCTAGGGACTAGCACAGATACGCAGTATTTT.

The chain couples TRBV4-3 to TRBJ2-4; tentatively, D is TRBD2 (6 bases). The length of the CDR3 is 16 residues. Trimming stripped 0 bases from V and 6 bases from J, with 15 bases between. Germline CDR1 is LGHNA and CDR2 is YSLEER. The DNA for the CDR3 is TGCGCCAGCAGCCAAGAATCGAGGGAGGCCTTAAACATTCAGTACTTC. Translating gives CASSQESREALNIQYF.

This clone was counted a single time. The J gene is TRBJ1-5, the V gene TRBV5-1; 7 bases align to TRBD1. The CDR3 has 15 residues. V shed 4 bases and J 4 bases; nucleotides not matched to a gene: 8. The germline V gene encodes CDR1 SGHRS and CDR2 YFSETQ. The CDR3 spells CASSMFGTENQPQHF. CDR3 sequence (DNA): TGCGCCAGCAGCATGTTCGGGACAGAAAATCAGCCCCAGCATTTT.

CDR3 DNA sequence: TGTGCCAGCAGCCGAGGGAATTCCTACGAGCAGTACTTC. Translating it yields CASSRGNSYEQYF. The J gene is TRBJ2-7, the V gene TRBV7-2; D might be TRBD2 (5 bases). The germline V gene encodes CDR1 SGHTA and CDR2 FQGNSA. V was clipped by 5 bases and J by 1 base, with 9 bases between them. This CDR3 has 13 amino acids.